Listed below are T cell receptor beta chains from one sample, sequenced in a study of cytomegalovirus exposure and HLA in healthy donors. This table comes from immunoSEQ multiplex PCR, and its TCRdb copy is limited to in-frame clones, with some not included. The sample consists of around 150,000 clones, around 79% of them appearing once. Sequences were obtained from PBMCs. The receptors derive from a woman aged 45 to 65 in good health and CMV-seropositive. Each CDR3 is given with its conserved first and last residue. D genes are given only for firm matches. Clone size is shown for a subset of rows, as once, few, many or a class of expanded clone.

v_call,d_call,clone_size,j_call,cdr3_length,cdr3_aa,cdr3_nt
TRBV9,.,.,TRBJ1-1,14,CASSVEPQGTEAFF,TGTGCCAGCAGCGTAGAACCTCAGGGGACTGAAGCTTTCTTT
TRBV30,.,once,TRBJ1-1,19,CAWSEPGFSIRAQHTEAFF,TGTGCCTGGAGTGAGCCCGGGTTCTCAATTCGCGCTCAGCACACTGAAGCTTTCTTT
TRBV19,TRBD1,.,TRBJ1-2,14,CASSPRQGANGYTF,TGTGCCAGTAGCCCCAGACAGGGGGCTAATGGCTACACCTTC
TRBV4-3,.,.,TRBJ2-7,12,CALRQSFYEQYF,TGCGCCCTAAGACAGAGTTTCTACGAGCAGTACTTC
TRBV10-3,.,.,TRBJ2-5,15,CAISESWGPQETQYF,TGTGCCATCAGTGAGTCTTGGGGCCCTCAAGAGACCCAGTACTTC
TRBV7-7,.,.,TRBJ2-5,13,CASSLWERETQYF,TGTGCTAGCAGCTTATGGGAGAGAGAGACCCAGTACTTC
TRBV7-2,.,.,TRBJ1-5,12,CASSSYNQPQHF,TGTGCCAGCAGCTCTTACAATCAGCCCCAGCATTTT
TRBV12-5,.,.,TRBJ2-7,17,CASGLNYPGTDKYQQYF,TGTGCTAGTGGTTTGAACTACCCCGGGACTGATAAGTATCAGCAGTACTTC
TRBV19,TRBD1,.,TRBJ2-2,16,CASSKRTGGGTGELFF,TGTGCCAGTAGTAAAAGGACAGGTGGGGGCACCGGGGAGCTGTTTTTT
TRBV14,.,once,TRBJ1-1,13,CASSRSPNTEAFF,TGTGCCAGCAGCCGAAGCCCTAACACTGAAGCTTTCTTT
TRBV10-3,.,.,TRBJ1-1,13,CAISVHDRTEAFF,TGTGCCATCAGTGTTCACGACAGAACAGAAGCTTTCTTT
TRBV2,.,few,TRBJ2-5,11,CASGEAETQYF,TGTGCCAGCGGGGAGGCAGAGACCCAGTACTTC
TRBV7-9,.,.,TRBJ1-1,14,CASSLVAGGDEAFF,TGTGCCAGCAGCTTAGTGGCCGGGGGTGATGAAGCTTTCTTT
TRBV29-1,TRBD1,few,TRBJ2-3,14,CSVDVGQGWGTQYF,TGCAGCGTTGACGTGGGACAGGGGTGGGGTACGCAGTATTTT
TRBV27,.,.,TRBJ1-1,13,CASSPSGNTEAFF,TGTGCCAGCAGTCCCTCAGGGAACACTGAAGCTTTCTTT
TRBV4-3,TRBD1,.,TRBJ1-4,17,CASSQGPRGLRGEKLFF,TGCGCCAGCAGCCAAGGACCCAGGGGGCTTAGGGGTGAAAAACTGTTTTTT
TRBV2,.,.,TRBJ1-1,13,CATTVDMNTEAFF,TGTGCCACCACCGTCGACATGAACACTGAAGCTTTCTTT